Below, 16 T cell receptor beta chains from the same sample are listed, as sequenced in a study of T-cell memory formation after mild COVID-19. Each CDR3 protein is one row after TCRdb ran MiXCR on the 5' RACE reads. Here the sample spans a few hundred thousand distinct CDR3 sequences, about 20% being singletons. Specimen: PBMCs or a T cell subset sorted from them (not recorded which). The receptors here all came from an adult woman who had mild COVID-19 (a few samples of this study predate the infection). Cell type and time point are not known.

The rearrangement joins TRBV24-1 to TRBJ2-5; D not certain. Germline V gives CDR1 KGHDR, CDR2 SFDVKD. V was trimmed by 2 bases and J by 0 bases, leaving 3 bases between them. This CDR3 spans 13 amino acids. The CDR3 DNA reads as TGTGCCACCAGTGATTGGGACCAAGAGACCCAGTACTTC. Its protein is CATSDWDQETQYF.

The CDR3 region is CSVGVNTGELFF. Written as DNA, the CDR3 is TGCAGCGTGGGGGTGAACACCGGGGAGCTGTTTTTT. V and J are TRBV29-1 and TRBJ2-2; either TRBD1 or TRBD2 may fit D (5 bases each). V lost 6 bases, J lost 1 base, and 6 bases lay in between. Germline V gene sequence: CDR1 SQVTM, CDR2 ANQGSEA. The CDR3 contains 12 residues.

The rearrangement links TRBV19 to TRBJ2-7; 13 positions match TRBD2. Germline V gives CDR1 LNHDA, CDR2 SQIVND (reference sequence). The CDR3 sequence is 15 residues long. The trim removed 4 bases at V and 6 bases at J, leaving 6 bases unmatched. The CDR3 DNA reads TGTGCCAGTAGTAGGACTAGCGGGAGATATGGCGAGCAGTACTTC. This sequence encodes CASSRTSGRYGEQYF.

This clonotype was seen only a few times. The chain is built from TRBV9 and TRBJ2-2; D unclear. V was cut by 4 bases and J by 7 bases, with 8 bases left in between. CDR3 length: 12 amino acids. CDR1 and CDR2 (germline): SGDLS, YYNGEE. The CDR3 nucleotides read TGTGCCAGCAGCCCCTCCAGCGGGGAGCTGTTTTTT. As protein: CASSPSSGELFF.

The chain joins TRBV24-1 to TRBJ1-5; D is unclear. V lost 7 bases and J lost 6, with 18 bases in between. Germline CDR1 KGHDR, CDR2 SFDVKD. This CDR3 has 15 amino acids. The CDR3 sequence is CATRSGDGDSQPQHF. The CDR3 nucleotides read TGTGCCACCAGAAGCGGAGACGGGGATAGTCAGCCCCAGCATTTT.

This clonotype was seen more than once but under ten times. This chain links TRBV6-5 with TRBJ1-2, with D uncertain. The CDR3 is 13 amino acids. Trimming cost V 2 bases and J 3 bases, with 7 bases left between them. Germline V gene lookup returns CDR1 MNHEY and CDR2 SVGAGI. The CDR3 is CASSYNTDYGYTF. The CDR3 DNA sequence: TGTGCCAGCAGTTACAACACGGACTATGGCTACACCTTC.

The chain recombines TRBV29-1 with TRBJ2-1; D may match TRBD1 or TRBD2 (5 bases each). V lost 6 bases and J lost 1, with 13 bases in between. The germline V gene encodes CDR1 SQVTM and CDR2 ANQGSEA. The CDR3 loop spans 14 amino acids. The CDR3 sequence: CSVAGTPSYNEQFF. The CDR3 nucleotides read TGCAGCGTAGCCGGGACGCCTTCCTACAATGAGCAGTTCTTC.

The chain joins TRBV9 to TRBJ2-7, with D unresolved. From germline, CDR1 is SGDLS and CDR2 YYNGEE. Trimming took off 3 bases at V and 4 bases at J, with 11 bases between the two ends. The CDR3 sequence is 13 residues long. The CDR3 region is CASSALPQYEQYF. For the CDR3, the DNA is TGTGCCAGCAGCGCCCTCCCCCAGTACGAGCAGTACTTC.

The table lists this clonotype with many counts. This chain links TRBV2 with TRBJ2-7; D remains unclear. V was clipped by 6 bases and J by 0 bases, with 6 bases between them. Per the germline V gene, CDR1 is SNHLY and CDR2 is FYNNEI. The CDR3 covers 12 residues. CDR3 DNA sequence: TGTGCCAGCAGGCTTAGCTCCTACGAGCAGTACTTC. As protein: CASRLSSYEQYF.

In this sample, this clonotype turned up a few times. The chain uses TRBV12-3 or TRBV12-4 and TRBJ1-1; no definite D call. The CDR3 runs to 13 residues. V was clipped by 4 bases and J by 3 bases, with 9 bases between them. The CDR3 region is CASSSRGHTEAFF. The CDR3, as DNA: TGTGCCAGCAGTTCTCGAGGCCACACTGAAGCTTTCTTT.

The CDR3, as DNA: TGTGCCAGCAGCTTATGGTCGAGAGAGACCCAGTACTTC. Its translation is CASSLWSRETQYF. J is TRBJ2-5 and V is TRBV7-2; no definite D call. Germline lookup yields CDR1 SGHTA and CDR2 FQGNSA. This CDR3 has 13 amino acids. V was trimmed by 2 bases and J by 4 bases, leaving 8 bases between them.

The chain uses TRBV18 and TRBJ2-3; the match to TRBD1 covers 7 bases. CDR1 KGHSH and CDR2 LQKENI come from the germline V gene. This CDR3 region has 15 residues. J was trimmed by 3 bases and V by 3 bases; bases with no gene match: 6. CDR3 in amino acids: CASSPSGTDTDTQYF. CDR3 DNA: TGTGCCAGCTCACCTTCCGGGACAGATACAGATACGCAGTATTTT.

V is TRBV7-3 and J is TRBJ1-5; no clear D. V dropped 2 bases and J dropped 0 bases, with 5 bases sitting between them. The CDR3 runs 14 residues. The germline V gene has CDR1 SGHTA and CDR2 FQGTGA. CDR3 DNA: TGTGCCAGCAGCTTATCGGATAGCAATCAGCCCCAGCATTTT. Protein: CASSLSDSNQPQHF. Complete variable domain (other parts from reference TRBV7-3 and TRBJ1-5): GAGVSQTPSNKVTEKGKYVELRCDPISGHTALYWYRQSLGQGPEFLIYFQGTGAADDSGLPNDRFFAVRPEGSVSTLKIQRTERGDSAVYLCASSLSDSNQPQHFGDGTRLSIL.

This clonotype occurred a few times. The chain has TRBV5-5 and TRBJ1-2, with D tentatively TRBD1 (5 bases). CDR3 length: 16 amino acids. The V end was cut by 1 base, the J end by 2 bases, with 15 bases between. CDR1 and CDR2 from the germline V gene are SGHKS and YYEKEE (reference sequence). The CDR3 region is CASSLQGHIDNYGYTF. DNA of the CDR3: TGTGCCAGCAGCTTGCAGGGTCACATTGACAACTATGGCTACACCTTC.

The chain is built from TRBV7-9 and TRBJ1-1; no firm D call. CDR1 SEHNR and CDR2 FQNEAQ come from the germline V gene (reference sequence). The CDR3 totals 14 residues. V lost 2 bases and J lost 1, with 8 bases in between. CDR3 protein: CASSLFSPNTEAFF. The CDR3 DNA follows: TGTGCCAGCAGCTTATTTTCCCCGAACACTGAAGCTTTCTTT.

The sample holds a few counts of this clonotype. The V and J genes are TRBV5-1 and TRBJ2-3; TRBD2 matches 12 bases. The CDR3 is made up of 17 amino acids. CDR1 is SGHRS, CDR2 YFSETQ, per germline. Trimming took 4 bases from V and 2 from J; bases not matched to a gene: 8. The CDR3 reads CASSLLTSGGPTDTQYF. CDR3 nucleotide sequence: TGCGCCAGCAGCCTGCTTACTAGCGGGGGGCCCACAGATACGCAGTATTTT.